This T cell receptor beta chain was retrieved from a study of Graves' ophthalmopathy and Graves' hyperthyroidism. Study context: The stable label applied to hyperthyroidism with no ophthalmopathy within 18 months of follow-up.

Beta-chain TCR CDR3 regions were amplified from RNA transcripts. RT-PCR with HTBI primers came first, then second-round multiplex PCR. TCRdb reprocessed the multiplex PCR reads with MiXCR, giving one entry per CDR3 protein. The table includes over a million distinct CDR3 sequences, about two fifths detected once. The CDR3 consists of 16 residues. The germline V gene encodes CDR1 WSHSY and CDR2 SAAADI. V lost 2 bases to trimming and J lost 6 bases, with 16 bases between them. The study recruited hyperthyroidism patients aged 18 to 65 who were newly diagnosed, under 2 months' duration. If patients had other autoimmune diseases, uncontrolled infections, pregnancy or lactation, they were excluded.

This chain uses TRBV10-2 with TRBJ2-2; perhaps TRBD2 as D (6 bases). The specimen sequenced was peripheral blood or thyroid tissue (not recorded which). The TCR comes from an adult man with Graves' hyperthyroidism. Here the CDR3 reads CASSERAGTLSGELFF. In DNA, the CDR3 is TGCGCCAGCAGTGAGAGGGCGGGAACCCTTTCCGGGGAGCTGTTTTTT.